This TCR beta chain was sequenced for a study of blood T cell repertoires in COVID-19. Study-level information: The United States, Italy and Spain provided the acute and convalescent COVID-19 samples. Nucleic acid was either cDNA or gDNA, and it came from T cells, B-cell-depleted T cells, or PBMCs.

J lost 4 bases, V lost 7 bases, and 11 bases had no gene match. The CDR3 has 15 residues. Germline CDR1 and CDR2: MDHEN and SYDVKM. Original handling: Estimation of nucleated cell counts was performed using reference gene primer amplification. Libraries were prepared by immunoSEQ multiplex PCR; TCRdb keeps only in-frame clonotypes and omits some of them. V and J calls and clone size are copied from that table; D and trimming were computed from the DNA. Of fewer than 500,000 clones in the sample, roughly 91% were seen once. The clonotype originates from a woman between 25 and 40 years old with acute or convalescent COVID-19. The specimen was peripheral blood. The V call is TRBV28, the J call TRBJ1-1; 8 nucleotides match TRBD1. The CDR3 sequence: CASTPRVQGVTEAFF. CDR3 sequence (DNA): TGTGCCAGCACCCCGAGGGTACAGGGGGTCACTGAAGCTTTCTTT.